The rows below give T cell receptor beta chains drawn from one sample of a study of PD-L1 blockade in urothelial cancer. TCRdb keeps only in-frame clones here, not all; method: immunoSEQ multiplex PCR. The table shows 35,000 to 45,000 clones, with roughly four fifths occurring only once. The source was PBMCs, collected around atezolizumab (anti-PD-L1) treatment. The receptors were gathered from a man in his sixties with urothelial cancer. CDR3s leave out the opening cysteine and the closing phenylalanine or tryptophan.

cdr3_aa v_call
ALQTGQYNSPLH TRBV30
ASSPFVSGGNLYEQY TRBV4-2
ASGARGRQAPTGELF TRBV19
ASSLVAGGNEQY TRBV5-1
ASSLGGEETQY TRBV19
ASQGPSSYEQY TRBV6-1
ASSLLGLDQY TRBV5-6
ASSPSIDEQF TRBV5-1
AWAPRGDNQPQH TRBV30
ASSPLTGGGTEAF TRBV5-1
ASSPQAGGTDTQY TRBV18
ASTHNIRGGNTIY TRBV5-8
ASSPHRALQETQY TRBV28
ASSSLNRDRGAGELF TRBV5-1
ASSSGASGAYNEQF TRBV7-2
ASSPTGYEQY TRBV5-1
ASSAPGLVIGELF TRBV9
ASSGGSGNQPQH TRBV2
ASSQVPGKGTEAF TRBV2
ASRTGEVTEAF TRBV6-5
ASSESRASGNTIY TRBV6-1
ASSLPLAGYT TRBV7-9
ASSLSLRGRIKGPGNTIY TRBV28
ASSPAGTVGTQY TRBV14
ASSVTAATNEKLF TRBV9
ASSSTPGTVTGELF TRBV27
ASSPARLSYEQY TRBV5-4
ASRAWEGITYEQY TRBV27